This passage covers 16 T cell receptor beta chains from one sample sequenced in a study of T cells in Graves' hyperthyroidism and ophthalmopathy (dated by TCRdb to between 2019 and 2020). Receptor amplification or capture employed multiplex PCR. The sample was run on an Illumina HiSeq 2000. Amplification of TCR beta CDR3 regions was carried out from RNA transcripts. A first-round RT-PCR of the TCR CDR3 used the HTBI primer set with the Qiagen OneStep RT-PCR kit. TCRdb itself trimmed the public reads at Q25 with fastp, ran MiXCR and retained productive beta chains. Every distinct CDR3 protein forms one entry, paired with its most common genes and DNA. This sample comprises hundreds of thousands of distinct CDR3 sequences, roughly 46% of them detected only once. Jointly, the top ten make up about 8.2% of the sample. Sequencing was performed on peripheral blood or thyroid tissue (not recorded which). These receptors all stem from a woman between 18 and 29 years old with Graves' hyperthyroidism. Donor details come from another sample of the same person, matched by shared clones.

This chain joins TRBV12-3 or TRBV12-4 and TRBJ2-7; 11 bases fit TRBD1. Trimming took 11 bases from V and 4 from J; bases not matched to a gene: 10. The CDR3 has 14 amino acids. The CDR3 region is CADRPGQGEYEQYF. The CDR3 DNA reads TGTGCCGACCGACCGGGACAGGGGGAATACGAGCAGTACTTC.

The chain uses TRBV2 and TRBJ1-1; no definite D call. CDR1 is SNHLY, CDR2 FYNNEI, per germline. V was trimmed by 4 bases and J by 3 bases, leaving 9 bases between them. The CDR3 sequence is 13 residues long. The CDR3 DNA reads TGTGCCAGCAGTGTACGGTTGGACACTGAAGCTTTCTTT. This codes for CASSVRLDTEAFF.

This clonotype was observed once. The chain links TRBV7-8 to TRBJ2-5; 8 bases match TRBD2. V lost 6 bases, J lost 4 bases, and 10 bases stayed unmatched. The germline gives CDR1 SGHVS, CDR2 FQNEAQ. The CDR3 spans 15 residues. In nucleotides, the CDR3 is TGTGCCAGCAGAATGAGCGGGAGTGGGAGAGAGACCCAGTACTTC. This gives the protein CASRMSGSGRETQYF.

This clonotype was seen repeatedly, ten times or more. V gene TRBV6-4 combines with J gene TRBJ1-6, with 9 bases fitting TRBD1. The trim removed 5 bases at V and 10 bases at J, leaving 3 bases unmatched. From germline, CDR1 is MRHNA and CDR2 SNTAGT. The CDR3 is 13 residues long. The DNA of the CDR3 is TGTGCCAGCAGTCAAACAGGGGGCTCACCCCTCCACTTT. Amino acid sequence: CASSQTGGSPLHF.

This clonotype was picked up a small number of times. The chain employs TRBV27 and TRBJ1-5, with D maybe TRBD1 (6 bases). This CDR3 contains 13 residues. Germline V lookup: CDR1 MNHEY, CDR2 SMNVEV (reference sequence). V was pared by 5 bases and J by 5 bases, with 10 bases between. Here the CDR3 DNA reads TGTGCCAGCAGTACAGGGTTCGATCAGCCCCAGCATTTT. Translating gives CASSTGFDQPQHF.

The chain carries TRBV19 and TRBJ1-3; 8 bases align to TRBD1. V lost 6 bases to trimming and J lost 7 bases; unmatched junction nucleotides: 5. This CDR3 is built from 13 residues. Germline lookup yields CDR1 LNHDA and CDR2 SQIVND (reference sequence). CDR3 DNA sequence: TGTGCCAGTAGCGGAGGGGACAGGAACACCATATATTTT. Its translation: CASSGGDRNTIYF.

A remark on this clonotype: Its ends do not fully match the called genes, so a read error is possible. The chain employs TRBV19 and TRBJ2-6; possibly TRBD2 for D (7 bases). The length of the CDR3 is 14 residues. CDR1 is LNHDA, CDR2 SQIVND, per germline (reference sequence). This CDR3 reads CASSIGAGAYVLTF. CDR3 sequence (DNA): TGTGCCAGTAGTATAGGTGCGGGGGCCTACGTCCTGACTTTC.

The chain recombines TRBV7-6 with TRBJ1-5; D gene unclear. Between the trimmed V and J ends, which lost 5 bases and 1 base, there was a span of 12 bases. Germline lookup yields CDR1 SGHVS and CDR2 FNYEAQ. This CDR3 comprises 15 residues. The DNA for the CDR3 is TGTGCCAGCAGCCGGGGTTCCCTAAGCAATCAGCCCCAGCATTTT. Translating gives CASSRGSLSNQPQHF.

The chain joins TRBV4-3 to TRBJ2-5, with TRBD2 as a possible D gene (6 bases). The germline V gene has CDR1 LGHNA and CDR2 YSLEER. V lost 0 bases and J lost 1, with 15 bases in between. This CDR3 spans 17 amino acids. In nucleotides, the CDR3 is TGCGCCAGCAGCCAAGAGGGAGGCCGGAGACTCCAAGAGACCCAGTACTTC. As protein: CASSQEGGRRLQETQYF.

J is TRBJ1-6 and V is TRBV25-1; 11 bases line up with TRBD1. The CDR3 consists of 19 residues. With 1 base clipped from V and 7 bases from J, the junction kept 12 bases outside the gene matches. CDR1 MGHDK and CDR2 SYGVNS come from the germline V gene. CDR3 DNA: TGTGCCAGCAGTGAATGGGGGACAGGGGGATCTAGTGAGAATTCACCCCTCCACTTT. This translates into CASSEWGTGGSSENSPLHF.

This clonotype has a count of ten or more. The chain links TRBV10-1 to TRBJ1-1, with D possibly TRBD1 on 6 matching bases. Per germline, CDR1 WNHNN and CDR2 SYGVQD (reference sequence). This CDR3 has 14 amino acids. V lost 5 bases, J lost 3 bases, and 13 bases lay in between. The CDR3 is CASSSTKGDTEAFF. The CDR3 region has the DNA TGCGCCAGCAGTTCCACAAAGGGGGACACTGAAGCTTTCTTT.

The chain links TRBV29-1 to TRBJ1-1, with D uncertain. The germline CDR1 and CDR2 sequences are SQVTM and ANQGSEA. The CDR3 totals 10 residues. V lost 8 bases and J lost 6, with 10 bases in between. As DNA, the CDR3 is TGCAGCACACGCTCAGCTGAAGCTTTCTTT. Translation: CSTRSAEAFF.

This clonotype has more than one count but fewer than ten. The chain carries TRBV13 and TRBJ1-4; D not certain. The CDR3 covers 14 residues. Per germline, CDR1 PRHDT and CDR2 FYEKMQ (reference sequence). Trimming cost V 4 bases and J 7 bases, with 13 bases left between them. CDR3 loop: CASSSDEDREKLFF. The CDR3 nucleotides are TGTGCCAGCAGCTCAGATGAGGATCGTGAAAAACTGTTTTTT.

The table lists this clonotype with many counts. This chain links TRBV29-1 with TRBJ1-3, with D uncertain. The germline V gene has CDR1 SQVTM and CDR2 ANQGSEA. This CDR3 has 13 residues. The V end lost 2 bases, the J end lost 4 bases, and 9 bases lay between the germline ends. The chain's CDR3 is CSVELLRGNTIYF. Here the CDR3 DNA reads TGCAGCGTTGAATTGCTGAGGGGAAACACCATATATTTT.

For the CDR3, the DNA is TGTGCCATCACCGAAGGGACCCAGGGGTCCTATGGCTACACCTTC. As protein: CAITEGTQGSYGYTF. V usage is TRBV10-3 and J usage is TRBJ1-2, with D maybe TRBD1 (6 bases). The CDR3 covers 15 residues. The V and J ends lost 7 bases and 4 bases respectively, with 19 bases between them. Per germline, CDR1 ENHRY and CDR2 SYGVKD.

The chain carries TRBV7-2 and TRBJ2-2; no clear D gene. The V end was cut by 1 base, the J end by 2 bases, with 11 bases between. CDR3 length: 16 residues. Germline-derived CDR1 and CDR2 are SGHTA and FQGNSA. CDR3 nucleotide sequence: TGTGCCAGCAGCTTAGTTTTGGCCTACAACACCGGGGAGCTGTTTTTT. It specifies CASSLVLAYNTGELFF. Based on the CDR3 plus reference TRBV7-2 and TRBJ2-2, the full variable domain is GAGVSQSPSNKVTEKGKDVELRCDPISGHTALYWYRQSLGQGLEFLIYFQGNSAPDKSGLPSDRFSAERTGGSVSTLTIQRTQQEDSAVYLCASSLVLAYNTGELFFGEGSRLTVL.